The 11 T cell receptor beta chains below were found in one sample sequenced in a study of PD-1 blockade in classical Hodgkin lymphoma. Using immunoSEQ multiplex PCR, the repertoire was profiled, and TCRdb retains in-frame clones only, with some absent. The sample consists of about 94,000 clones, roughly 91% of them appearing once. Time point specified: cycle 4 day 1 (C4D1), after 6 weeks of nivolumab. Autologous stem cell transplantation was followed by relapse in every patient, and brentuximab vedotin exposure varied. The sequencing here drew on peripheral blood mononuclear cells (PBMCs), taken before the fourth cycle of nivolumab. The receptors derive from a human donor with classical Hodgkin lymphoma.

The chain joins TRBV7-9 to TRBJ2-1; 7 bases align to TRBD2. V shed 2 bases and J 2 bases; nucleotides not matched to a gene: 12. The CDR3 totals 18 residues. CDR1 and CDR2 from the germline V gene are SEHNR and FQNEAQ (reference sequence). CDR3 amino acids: CASSLYRSSGRAYNEQFF. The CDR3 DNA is TGTGCCAGCAGCTTATATCGGTCTAGCGGCCGGGCCTACAATGAGCAGTTCTTC.

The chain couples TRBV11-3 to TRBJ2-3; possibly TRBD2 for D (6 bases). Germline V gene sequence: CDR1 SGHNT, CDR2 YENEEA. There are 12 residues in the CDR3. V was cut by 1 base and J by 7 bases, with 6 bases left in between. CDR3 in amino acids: CASSLGDYTQYF. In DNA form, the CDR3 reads TGTGCCAGCAGCTTAGGGGACTATACGCAGTATTTT.

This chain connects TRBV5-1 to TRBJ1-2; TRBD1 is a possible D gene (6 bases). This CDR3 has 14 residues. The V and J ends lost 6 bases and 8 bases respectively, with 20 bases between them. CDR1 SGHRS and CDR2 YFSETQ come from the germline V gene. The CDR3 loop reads CASTYTGGGSGYTF. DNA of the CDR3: TGCGCCAGCACATATACGGGAGGGGGAAGCGGCTACACCTTC. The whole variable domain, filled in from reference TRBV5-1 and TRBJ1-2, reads KAGVTQTPRYLIKTRGQQVTLSCSPISGHRSVSWYQQTPGQGLQFLFEYFSETQRNKGNFPGRFSGRQFSNSRSEMNVSTLELGDSALYLCASTYTGGGSGYTFGSGTRLTVV.

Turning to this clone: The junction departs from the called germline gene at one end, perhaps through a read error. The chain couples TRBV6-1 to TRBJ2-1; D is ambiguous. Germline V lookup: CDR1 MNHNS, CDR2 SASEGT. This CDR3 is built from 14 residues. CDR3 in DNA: TGCGCCGGTCGGGCCTCGCTCGACTACAATGAGCAGTTCTTC. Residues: CAGRASLDYNEQFF.

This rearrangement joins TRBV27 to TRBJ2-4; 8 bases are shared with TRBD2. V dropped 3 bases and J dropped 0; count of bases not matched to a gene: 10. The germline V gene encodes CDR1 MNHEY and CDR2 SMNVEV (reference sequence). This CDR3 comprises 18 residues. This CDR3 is CASSFITGGELAKNIQYF. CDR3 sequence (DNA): TGTGCCAGCAGTTTTATTACGGGAGGGGAACTAGCCAAAAACATTCAGTACTTC.

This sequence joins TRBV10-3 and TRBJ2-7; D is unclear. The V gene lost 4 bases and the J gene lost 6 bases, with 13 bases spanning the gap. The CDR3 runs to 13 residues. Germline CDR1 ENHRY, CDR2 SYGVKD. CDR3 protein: CAISGLSRSEQYF. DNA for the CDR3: TGTGCCATCAGTGGGCTGTCGCGGAGCGAGCAGTACTTC.

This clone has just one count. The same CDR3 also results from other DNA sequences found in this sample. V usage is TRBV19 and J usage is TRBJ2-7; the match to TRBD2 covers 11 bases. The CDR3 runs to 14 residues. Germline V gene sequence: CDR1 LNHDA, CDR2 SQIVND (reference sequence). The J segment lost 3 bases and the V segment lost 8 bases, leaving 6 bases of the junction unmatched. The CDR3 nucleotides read TGTGCCAGTTCTCCTGGACTAGCGGGCTACGAGCAGTACTTC. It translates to CASSPGLAGYEQYF.

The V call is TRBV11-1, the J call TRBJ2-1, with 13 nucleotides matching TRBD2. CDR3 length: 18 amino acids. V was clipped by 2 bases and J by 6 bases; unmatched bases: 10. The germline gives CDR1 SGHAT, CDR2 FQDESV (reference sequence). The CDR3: CASSLRPRTSGSFNEQFF. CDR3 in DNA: TGTGCCAGCAGCTTACGCCCCCGGACTAGCGGGAGTTTCAATGAGCAGTTCTTC.

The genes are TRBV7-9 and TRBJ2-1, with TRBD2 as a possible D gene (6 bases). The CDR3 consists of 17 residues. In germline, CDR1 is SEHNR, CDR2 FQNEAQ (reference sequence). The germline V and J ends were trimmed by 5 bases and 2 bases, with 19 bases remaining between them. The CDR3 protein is CASSVGPGSLTYNEQFF. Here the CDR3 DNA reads TGTGCCAGCAGCGTCGGTCCCGGGAGTCTCACCTACAATGAGCAGTTCTTC.

CDR3 in amino acids: CASSLGSSGSRLRTDTQYF. The CDR3 DNA reads TGTGCCAGCAGCTTAGGATCTAGCGGAAGTCGGTTGCGCACAGATACGCAGTATTTT. V usage is TRBV7-6 and J usage is TRBJ2-3; 7 nucleotides agree with TRBD2. The CDR3 totals 19 residues. In germline, CDR1 is SGHVS, CDR2 FNYEAQ. Trimming at V came to 1 base and at J to 1 base, leaving 14 bases not matched to a gene.

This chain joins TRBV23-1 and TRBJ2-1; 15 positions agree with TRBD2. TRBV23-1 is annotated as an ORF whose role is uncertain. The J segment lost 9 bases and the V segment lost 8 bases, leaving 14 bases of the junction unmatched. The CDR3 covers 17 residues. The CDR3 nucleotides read TGCGCCAGCGTTCCCCACCCCGGGACTAGCGGGAGGTGTGAGCAGTTCTTC. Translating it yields CASVPHPGTSGRCEQFF.